The 21 T cell receptor beta chains below come from one sample, sequenced in a study of CDR3 diversity in severe acne. One entry per CDR3 protein results from TCRdb running MiXCR on the PCR reads. The sample has approximately 79,000 distinct CDR3 sequences, about 52% seen once. The material sequenced was blood. These receptors all stem from a male donor in good health, serving as a control.

On this clonotype: Germline is not matched at one junction end, which may reflect a read error. This rearrangement joins TRBV9 to TRBJ1-2; 8 bases fit TRBD1. Looked up from germline, CDR1 is SGDLS and CDR2 is YYNGEE. CDR3 length: 15 residues. The CDR3 here is CASSPTQTGGSGYTF. The CDR3 DNA reads TGCGCCAGCAGCCCGACCCAAACAGGGGGGAGTGGCTACACCTTC.

The V and J genes are TRBV11-2 and TRBJ2-2; 7 positions match TRBD2. CDR3 length: 16 residues. Germline loops: CDR1 SGHAT, CDR2 FQNNGV. Trimming took 0 bases from V and 7 from J; bases not matched to a gene: 8. In DNA form, the CDR3 reads TGTGCCAGCAGCTTAGAATCACAAGCGGGGATCGGGGAGCTGTTTTTT. Its protein product is CASSLESQAGIGELFF.

The sample holds a few counts of this clonotype. The chain joins TRBV18 to TRBJ1-1, with 8 positions matching TRBD1. Trimming at V came to 2 bases and at J to 0 bases, leaving 11 bases not matched to a gene. CDR1 is KGHSH and CDR2 is LQKENI in the germline V gene. The CDR3 is made up of 18 amino acids. DNA of the CDR3: TGTGCCAGCTCACCATACCGTTCAGGGGGCGCAATGAACACTGAAGCTTTCTTT. It is translated as CASSPYRSGGAMNTEAFF. The full variable domain, its missing parts supplied by reference TRBV18 and TRBJ1-1, is NAGVMQNPRHLVRRRGQEARLRCSPMKGHSHVYWYRQLPEEGLKFMVYLQKENIIDESGMPKERFSAEFPKEGPSILRIQQVVRGDSAAYFCASSPYRSGGAMNTEAFFGQGTRLTVV.

The V call is TRBV29-1, the J call TRBJ2-7, with D maybe TRBD1 (6 bases). The V and J ends lost 3 bases and 2 bases respectively, with 8 bases between them. This CDR3 region has 12 residues. Germline CDR1 is SQVTM and CDR2 is ANQGSEA. CDR3 loop: CSVDQGTYEQYF. Here the CDR3 DNA reads TGCAGCGTTGATCAGGGGACCTACGAGCAGTACTTC.

This clonotype appeared many times. J is TRBJ1-1 and V is TRBV29-1, with a tentative D call TRBD1 (5 bases). The V and J ends lost 4 bases and 5 bases respectively, with 11 bases between them. The CDR3 is made up of 12 amino acids. Germline V gives CDR1 SQVTM, CDR2 ANQGSEA. The CDR3 loop is CSVARGGTEAFF. In DNA, the CDR3 is TGCAGCGTTGCTAGGGGAGGGACTGAAGCTTTCTTT.

The chain combines TRBV10-2 with TRBJ1-1; D gene uncertain. The CDR3 sequence is 15 residues long. The germline V gene has CDR1 WSHSY and CDR2 SAAADI. Trimming removed 6 bases at V and 3 bases at J, with 17 bases between. CDR3 nucleotides: TGCGCCAGCAGCTTGTTGGTTAGCGTGGACACTGAAGCTTTCTTT. Protein product: CASSLLVSVDTEAFF.

The chain recombines TRBV24-1 with TRBJ1-2, with 8 bases aligning to TRBD1. The junction had 6 bases not matched to a gene; V was cut back by 3 bases and J by 4 bases. The V gene's germline CDR1 is KGHDR and CDR2 SFDVKD. CDR3 length: 15 residues. CDR3 protein: CATSDLKTGVYGYTF. The CDR3 region has the DNA TGTGCCACCAGTGATCTAAAGACAGGGGTCTATGGCTACACCTTC.

This clonotype was picked up one time. The J gene is TRBJ1-1, the V gene TRBV7-9; 8 bases match TRBD1. CDR1 is SEHNR, CDR2 FQNEAQ, per germline (reference sequence). The CDR3 consists of 14 residues. Germline trimming cut 5 bases from V and 2 bases from J; bases unmatched to any gene: 4. CDR3 in DNA: TGTGCCAGCAGCCGGGACAGGCAAAACACTGAAGCTTTCTTT. Amino acid sequence: CASSRDRQNTEAFF.

This clonotype was observed many times. The chain links TRBV7-9 to TRBJ1-3; D gene uncertain. This CDR3 spans 14 amino acids. Germline CDR1 and CDR2: SEHNR and FQNEAQ (reference sequence). V was clipped by 4 bases and J by 4 bases, with 11 bases between them. Written as DNA, the CDR3 is TGTGCCAGCAGCTCGGAGTATAGAGGAAACACCATATATTTT. It specifies CASSSEYRGNTIYF.

The chain has TRBV19 and TRBJ1-1; D unresolved. Per germline, CDR1 LNHDA and CDR2 SQIVND (reference sequence). V dropped 4 bases and J dropped 2 bases, with 8 bases sitting between them. The CDR3 length is 13 residues. In DNA form, the CDR3 reads TGTGCCAGTAGTAGGTCAGTAAACACTGAAGCTTTCTTT. Translating it yields CASSRSVNTEAFF.

The genes are TRBV5-1 and TRBJ1-6; D is unclear. Per the germline V gene, CDR1 is SGHRS and CDR2 is YFSETQ. The V end lost 3 bases, the J end lost 5 bases, and 12 bases lay between the germline ends. The CDR3 contains 15 residues. Written as DNA, the CDR3 is TGCGCCAGCAGCTCGCAGGAGATGGATAATTCACCCCTCCACTTT. Its translation is CASSSQEMDNSPLHF.

This clonotype was detected only a few times. An end of the junction differs from the germline gene, which may be a read error. This chain connects TRBV4-1 to TRBJ2-7, with a weak D call TRBD1 (5 bases). CDR3 length: 14 residues. CDR1 and CDR2 (germline): MGHRA, YSYEKL. CDR3 DNA: TGTGCCAGCAGCTACCCCGGGCAGGGTAACGAGCAGTACTTC. It codes for CASSYPGQGNEQYF.

The CDR3: CASSVGQGGQPQHF. The CDR3 coding sequence is TGTGCCAGCAGCGTAGGACAGGGGGGGCAACCCCAGCATTTT. The chain employs TRBV9 and TRBJ1-5; 9 positions match TRBD1. Germline V gene sequence: CDR1 SGDLS, CDR2 YYNGEE. Trimming cost V 0 bases and J 10 bases; bases outside gene matches: 5. There are 14 residues in the CDR3.

In its sample, this clonotype was seen many times. The rearrangement joins TRBV19 to TRBJ1-6, with D perhaps TRBD1 (5 bases). The CDR3 has 15 residues. Trimming left V 2 bases short and J 9 bases short, with 14 bases between. In germline, CDR1 is LNHDA, CDR2 SQIVND (reference sequence). The CDR3 spells CASSIIGRATSPLHF. DNA for the CDR3: TGTGCCAGTAGTATAATCGGCAGGGCTACTTCACCCCTCCACTTT.

This clonotype has only a few counts. The V gene is TRBV29-1, the J gene TRBJ1-1; 7 nucleotides align to TRBD1. The CDR3 length is 13 residues. CDR1 SQVTM and CDR2 ANQGSEA come from the germline V gene. After removal of 3 bases from V and 8 bases from J, the junction contained 9 bases not matched to a gene. This chain's CDR3 is CSVDPRDRAEAFF. CDR3 DNA sequence: TGCAGCGTTGACCCCAGGGACAGAGCCGAAGCTTTCTTT.

This clonotype was detected many times. The rearrangement links TRBV7-9 to TRBJ2-1; 9 nucleotides line up with TRBD2. CDR3 size: 17 residues. Trimming removed 1 base from V and 6 bases from J; junction bases left unmatched: 10. In germline, CDR1 is SEHNR, CDR2 FQNEAQ (reference sequence). CDR3 region: CASSLVYGGTSRNEQFF. Here the CDR3 DNA reads TGTGCCAGCAGCTTAGTCTATGGGGGGACTAGCCGCAATGAGCAGTTCTTC.

This clonotype was observed many times. The chain uses TRBV10-3 and TRBJ2-7; a possible D gene is TRBD1 (6 bases). V lost 10 bases to trimming and J lost 3 bases, with 25 bases between them. Germline assignment: CDR1 ENHRY and CDR2 SYGVKD. The CDR3 totals 16 residues. The CDR3 loop is CATIRGTQTLHYEQYF. Written as DNA, the CDR3 is TGTGCCACCATACGTGGGACACAGACATTACACTACGAGCAGTACTTC.

Remarks on this clonotype: Without the conserved terminal phenylalanine or tryptophan, this CDR3 likely stems from a read error. The CDR3 spells CASSLRTGSQPQHS. CDR3 coding DNA: TGTGCCAGCAGTCTCCGGACAGGATCTCAGCCCCAGCATTCT. The chain recombines TRBV6-5 with TRBJ1-5, with 7 nucleotides matching TRBD1. Germline V gene data show CDR1 as MNHEY and CDR2 as SVGAGI. Trimming took 5 bases from V and 6 from J; bases not matched to a gene: 7. This CDR3 contains 14 residues.

The V call is TRBV6-4, the J call TRBJ2-3, with D possibly matching TRBD2 (6 bases). CDR3 length equals 13 residues. V dropped 6 bases and J dropped 2 bases, with 9 bases sitting between them. Germline-derived CDR1 and CDR2 are MRHNA and SNTAGT. CDR3: CASRGLSTDTQYF. The DNA of the CDR3 is TGTGCCAGCAGGGGACTGTCCACAGATACGCAGTATTTT.

This clonotype was detected only a few times. The chain couples TRBV28 to TRBJ1-2; a weak D match, TRBD1 (6 bases). V was cut by 6 bases and J by 3 bases, with 14 bases left in between. This CDR3 contains 14 residues. CDR1 is MDHEN and CDR2 is SYDVKM in the germline V gene. This CDR3 reads CASSLPGHDYGYTF. The DNA of the CDR3 is TGTGCCAGCAGCCTTCCGGGACATGACTATGGCTACACCTTC.

The genes are TRBV7-2 and TRBJ2-7, with D uncertain. The V gene lost 5 bases and the J gene lost 2 bases, with 13 bases spanning the gap. Germline V gene sequence: CDR1 SGHTA, CDR2 FQGNSA. The CDR3 covers 14 residues. The CDR3 sequence: CASSTYTAAYEQYF. The CDR3 bases are TGTGCCAGCAGCACCTACACAGCCGCCTACGAGCAGTACTTC.